The TCR beta chain under discussion was sequenced for a study of blood T cell repertoires in COVID-19. Overall study: PBMCs, B-cell-depleted T cells, or T cells provided the cDNA or gDNA that made up the material.

This clone was observed once. Methods used by the authors: Cell counts per sample came from amplifying reference gene primers. Some clones are missing from TCRdb's copy, which holds only in-frame ones; the method was immunoSEQ multiplex PCR. V and J calls and clone size are as listed in that table; D and trimming were resolved from the DNA. The data show a few hundred thousand clones, with roughly 89% seen just once and approximately 1.8% held by the top ten. The cohort comprised adults aged 18 to 89 years residing in about two dozen US areas. Recovery among Cohort 3 donors was established by two negative PCRs, clearance, or symptom resolution. V trimming: 4 bases; J trimming: 4 bases; junction bases outside the gene matches: 5. Per germline, CDR1 MNHEY and CDR2 SMNVEV (reference sequence). The CDR3 runs 14 residues.

Specimen: PBMCs or T cells enriched from blood (not recorded which). The clonotype was recovered from a woman aged 60-75 years who had recovered from COVID-19. The chain recombines TRBV27 with TRBJ2-3; TRBD2 agrees at 7 bases. In DNA, the CDR3 is TGTGCCAGCAGTTCTGGACTAGTGGCAGATACGCAGTATTTT. Amino acids: CASSSGLVADTQYF.